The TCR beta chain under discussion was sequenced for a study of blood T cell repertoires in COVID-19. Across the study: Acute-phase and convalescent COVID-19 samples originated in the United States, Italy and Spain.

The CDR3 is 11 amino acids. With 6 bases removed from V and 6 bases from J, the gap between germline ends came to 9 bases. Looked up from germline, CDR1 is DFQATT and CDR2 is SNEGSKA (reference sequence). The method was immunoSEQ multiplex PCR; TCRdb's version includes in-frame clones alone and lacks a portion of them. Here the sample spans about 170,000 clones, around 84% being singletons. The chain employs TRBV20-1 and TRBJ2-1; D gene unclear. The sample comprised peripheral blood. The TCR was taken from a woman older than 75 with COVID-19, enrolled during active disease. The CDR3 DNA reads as TGCAGTGCCTCCACTTCCAATGAGCAGTTCTTC. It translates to CSASTSNEQFF.